This T cell receptor beta chain was sequenced for a study of response to subunit inactivated influenza vaccine (dated by TCRdb to the late 2010s). As for the study more broadly: Deep quantitative T cell receptor repertoire profiling was used in the study to track responses to a trivalent subunit inactivated influenza vaccine.

The library was obtained by RT-PCR. Sequencing used an Illumina HiSeq 2500. TCRdb reworked the public reads: Q25 trimming with fastp, MiXCR clone assembly, productive beta chains retained. Under each unique CDR3 protein, matching rows form one entry showing the most common genes and DNA. This sample gives roughly 500,000 distinct CDR3 sequences in total; 16% of them show up just once. The biggest ten clones account for roughly 3.1% of the sample. What the authors observed across the whole study: It was suggested by the authors that each seasonal influenza vaccination may recruit only a limited number of new T cells.

The CDR3, from cysteine to phenylalanine, totals 17 residues. The sequence is cut down to CDR3 DNA, 51 bases in frame from base 1. V ends up 5 bases short and J 4 bases short, with an unmatched junction base count of 9. This clonotype appeared a few times. Its target antigen remains unknown. Base qualities are not provided; no much larger clone lies one nucleotide away. Specimen: CD4+ T cells sorted from PBMCs, collected roughly 24 months after vaccination. The clonotype comes from a man between 45 and 75 years old who received an inactivated influenza vaccine. Donor details come from another sample of the same person, matched by shared clones. The sequence links TRBV12-3 or TRBV12-4 to TRBJ2-2; 11 bases in between match TRBD2. The CDR3 region has the sequence CASSGTRLAGPTGELFF. The DNA sequence is TGTGCCAGCAGTGGGACACGACTAGCGGGGCCCACCGGGGAGCTGTTTTTT.